These 7 T cell receptor beta chains were sequenced from one sample in a study of blood T cell repertoires in COVID-19 (dated by TCRdb to about 2020). Libraries were constructed by the immunoSEQ multiplex PCR assay. Drawn from immuneACCESS, this table holds only the in-frame rearrangements with V and J called that TCRdb kept. Clones are partly lost; checked studies trace under half to an unresolved V gene and leave the rest unexplained. The sample yields more than 45,000 clones; 80% to 90% were counted once. The top ten hold around 2.9% of the sample. Sequenced material: peripheral blood. The receptors come from a woman older than 75 with acute or convalescent COVID-19.

V gene TRBV5-6 combines with J gene TRBJ1-4, with D unresolved. V gave up 6 bases and J gave up 3 bases, with 9 bases separating them. The CDR3 consists of 13 residues. Germline CDR1 and CDR2: SGHDT and YYEEEE. The CDR3 DNA reads TGTGCCAGCACTAAGACACCTAATGAAAAACTGTTTTTT. Translating it yields CASTKTPNEKLFF.

V usage is TRBV19 and J usage is TRBJ1-1; TRBD1 aligns across 9 bases. Germline V gene lookup returns CDR1 LNHDA and CDR2 SQIVND (reference sequence). After removal of 5 bases from V and 3 bases from J, the junction contained 4 bases not matched to a gene. The CDR3 loop spans 14 amino acids. The CDR3 nucleotides read TGTGCCAGTAGTTTGGGACAGGGAGACACTGAAGCTTTCTTT. As protein: CASSLGQGDTEAFF.

This chain links TRBV7-9 with TRBJ2-1, with D perhaps TRBD1 (5 bases). Trimming cost V 3 bases and J 9 bases, with 15 bases left between them. The germline V gene has CDR1 SEHNR and CDR2 FQNEAQ (reference sequence). There are 14 residues in the CDR3. The CDR3 nucleotides are TGTGCCAGCAGCTTTCAGGGCGGCCGAGGTGAGCAGTTCTTC. Its protein product is CASSFQGGRGEQFF.

The chain recombines TRBV7-6 with TRBJ1-5; possible D gene TRBD1, 5 bases. The CDR3 runs 15 residues. The germline CDR1 and CDR2 sequences are SGHVS and FNYEAQ. V shed 1 base and J shed 1 base, with 8 bases lying between them. The CDR3 sequence is CASSLGGQSNQPQHF. The CDR3 DNA reads TGTGCCAGCAGCTTAGGGGGCCAGAGCAATCAGCCCCAGCATTTT. Filled out from reference TRBV7-6 and TRBJ1-5, the complete variable domain reads GAGVSQSPRYKVTKRGQDVALRCDPISGHVSLYWYRQALGQGPEFLTYFNYEAQQDKSGLPNDRFSAERPEGSISTLTIQRTEQRDSAMYRCASSLGGQSNQPQHFGDGTRLSIL.

The chain combines TRBV12-3 or TRBV12-4 with TRBJ1-2, with D unclear. The V gene lost 6 bases and the J gene lost 4 bases, with 6 bases spanning the gap. This CDR3 is 11 amino acids long. The CDR3 protein is CASSPGYGYTF. The CDR3 DNA reads TGTGCCAGCAGCCCGGGCTATGGCTACACCTTC.

The chain uses TRBV9 and TRBJ1-1; no firm D call. The germline V gene has CDR1 SGDLS and CDR2 YYNGEE. Between the trimmed V and J ends, which lost 0 bases and 1 base, there was a span of 7 bases. This CDR3 comprises 14 residues. The CDR3 nucleotides read TGTGCCAGCAGCGTAGATCCACAGAACACTGAAGCTTTCTTT. It specifies CASSVDPQNTEAFF.

This rearrangement joins TRBV5-4 to TRBJ1-6; no clear D. Germline CDR1 reads SGHNT; CDR2 reads YYREEE (reference sequence). V was clipped by 0 bases and J by 13 bases, with 14 bases between them. The CDR3 totals 14 residues. The CDR3 protein is CASSLGALDSPLHF. The CDR3 DNA follows: TGTGCCAGCAGCTTGGGTGCTCTGGACTCTCCCCTCCACTTT.